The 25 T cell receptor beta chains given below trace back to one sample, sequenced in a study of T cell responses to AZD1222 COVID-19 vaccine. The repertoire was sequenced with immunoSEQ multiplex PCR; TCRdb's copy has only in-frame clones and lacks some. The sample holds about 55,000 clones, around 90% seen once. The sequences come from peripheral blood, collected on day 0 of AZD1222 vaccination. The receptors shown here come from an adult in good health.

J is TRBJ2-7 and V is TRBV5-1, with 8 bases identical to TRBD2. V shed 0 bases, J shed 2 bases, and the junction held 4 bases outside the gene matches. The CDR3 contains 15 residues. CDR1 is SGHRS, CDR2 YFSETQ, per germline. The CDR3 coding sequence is TGCGCCAGCAGCTTGGTGGCGGGAGGTGCCTACGAGCAGTACTTC. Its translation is CASSLVAGGAYEQYF.

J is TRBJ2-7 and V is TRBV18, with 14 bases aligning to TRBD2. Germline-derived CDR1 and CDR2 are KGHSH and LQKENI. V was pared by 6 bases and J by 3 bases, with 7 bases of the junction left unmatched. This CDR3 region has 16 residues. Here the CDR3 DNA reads TGTGCCAGCTCGCCTAAAGGGACTAGCGGGAGCTACGAGCAGTACTTC. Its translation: CASSPKGTSGSYEQYF.

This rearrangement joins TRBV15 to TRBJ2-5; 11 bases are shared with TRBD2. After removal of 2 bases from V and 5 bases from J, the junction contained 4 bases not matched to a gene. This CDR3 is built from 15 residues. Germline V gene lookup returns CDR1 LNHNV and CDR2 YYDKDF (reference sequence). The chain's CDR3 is CATSRTPSGRETQYF. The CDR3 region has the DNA TGTGCCACCAGCAGAACGCCTAGCGGGAGGGAGACCCAGTACTTC.

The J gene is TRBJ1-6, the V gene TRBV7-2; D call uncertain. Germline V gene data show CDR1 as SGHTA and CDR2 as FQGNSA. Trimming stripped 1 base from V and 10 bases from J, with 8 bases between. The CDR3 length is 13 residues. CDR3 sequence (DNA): TGTGCCAGCAGCTTAGAGGCAGTCTCACCCCTCCACTTT. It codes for CASSLEAVSPLHF.

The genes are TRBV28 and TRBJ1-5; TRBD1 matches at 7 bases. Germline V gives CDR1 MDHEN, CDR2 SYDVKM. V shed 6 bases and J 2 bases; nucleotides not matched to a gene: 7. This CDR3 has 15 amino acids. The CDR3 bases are TGTGCCAGCAGGCCTAGCAGGGGGGGCAATCAGCCCCAGCATTTT. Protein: CASRPSRGGNQPQHF.

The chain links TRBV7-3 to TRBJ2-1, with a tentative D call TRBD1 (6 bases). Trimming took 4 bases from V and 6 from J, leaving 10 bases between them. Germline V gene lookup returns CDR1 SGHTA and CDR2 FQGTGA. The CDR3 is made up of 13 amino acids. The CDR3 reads CASSWDITNEQFF. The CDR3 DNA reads TGTGCCAGCAGCTGGGACATCACCAATGAGCAGTTCTTC.

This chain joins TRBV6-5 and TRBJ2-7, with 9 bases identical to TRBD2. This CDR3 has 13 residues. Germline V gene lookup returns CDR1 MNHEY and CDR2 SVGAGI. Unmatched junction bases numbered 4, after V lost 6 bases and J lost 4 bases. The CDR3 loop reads CASSRLAAYEQYF. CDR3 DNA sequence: TGTGCCAGCAGCCGACTAGCGGCGTACGAGCAGTACTTC.

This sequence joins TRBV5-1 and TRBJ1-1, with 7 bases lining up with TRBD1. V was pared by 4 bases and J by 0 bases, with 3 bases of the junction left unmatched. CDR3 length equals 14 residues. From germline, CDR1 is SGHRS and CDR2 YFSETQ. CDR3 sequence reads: CASSRQGMNTEAFF. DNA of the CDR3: TGCGCCAGCAGCAGACAGGGAATGAACACTGAAGCTTTCTTT. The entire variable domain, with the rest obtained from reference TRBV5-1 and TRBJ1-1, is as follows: KAGVTQTPRYLIKTRGQQVTLSCSPISGHRSVSWYQQTPGQGLQFLFEYFSETQRNKGNFPGRFSGRQFSNSRSEMNVSTLELGDSALYLCASSRQGMNTEAFFGQGTRLTVV.

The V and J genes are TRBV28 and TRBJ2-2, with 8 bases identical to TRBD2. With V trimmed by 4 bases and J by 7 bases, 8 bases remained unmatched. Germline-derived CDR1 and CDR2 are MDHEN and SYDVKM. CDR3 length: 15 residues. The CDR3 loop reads CASSSRGGQGGELFF. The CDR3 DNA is TGTGCCAGCAGTTCCCGGGGGGGGCAAGGCGGGGAGCTGTTTTTT.

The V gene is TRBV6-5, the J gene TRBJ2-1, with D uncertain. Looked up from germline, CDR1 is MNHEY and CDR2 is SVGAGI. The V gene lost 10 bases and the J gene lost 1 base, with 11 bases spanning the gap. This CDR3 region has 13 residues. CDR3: CATSFISYNEQFF. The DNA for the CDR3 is TGTGCCACTTCGTTCATTTCCTACAATGAGCAGTTCTTC.

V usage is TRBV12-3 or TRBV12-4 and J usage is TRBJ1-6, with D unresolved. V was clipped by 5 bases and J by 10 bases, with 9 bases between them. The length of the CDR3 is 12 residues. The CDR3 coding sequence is TGTGCCAGCAGTCGGGAAGGGTCACCCCTCCACTTT. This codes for CASSREGSPLHF.

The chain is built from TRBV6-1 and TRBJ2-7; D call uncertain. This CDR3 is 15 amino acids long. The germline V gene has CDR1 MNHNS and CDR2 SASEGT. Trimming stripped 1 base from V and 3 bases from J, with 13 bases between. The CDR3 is CASSEGGVRVYEQYF. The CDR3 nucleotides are TGTGCCAGCAGTGAAGGGGGTGTTCGGGTCTACGAGCAGTACTTC.

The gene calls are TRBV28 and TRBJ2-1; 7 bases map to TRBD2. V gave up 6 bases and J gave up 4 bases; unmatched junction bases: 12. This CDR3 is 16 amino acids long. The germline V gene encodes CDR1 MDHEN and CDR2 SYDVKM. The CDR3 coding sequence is TGTGCCAGCAGCCCCAGCGGACTAGTTAGATACAATGAGCAGTTCTTC. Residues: CASSPSGLVRYNEQFF. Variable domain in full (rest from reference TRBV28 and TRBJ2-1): DVKVTQSSRYLVKRTGEKVFLECVQDMDHENMFWYRQDPGLGLRLIYFSYDVKMKEKGDIPEGYSVSREKKERFSLILESASTNQTSMYLCASSPSGLVRYNEQFFGPGTRLTVL.

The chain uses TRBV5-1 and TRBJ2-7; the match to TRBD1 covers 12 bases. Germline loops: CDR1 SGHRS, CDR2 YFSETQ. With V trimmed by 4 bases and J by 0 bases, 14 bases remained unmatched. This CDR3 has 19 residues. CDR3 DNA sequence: TGCGCCAGCAGCCTATTACCGGGACAGGGGGCTCTAAGCTCCTACGAGCAGTACTTC. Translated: CASSLLPGQGALSSYEQYF. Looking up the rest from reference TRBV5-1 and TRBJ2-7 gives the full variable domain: KAGVTQTPRYLIKTRGQQVTLSCSPISGHRSVSWYQQTPGQGLQFLFEYFSETQRNKGNFPGRFSGRQFSNSRSEMNVSTLELGDSALYLCASSLLPGQGALSSYEQYFGPGTRLTVT.

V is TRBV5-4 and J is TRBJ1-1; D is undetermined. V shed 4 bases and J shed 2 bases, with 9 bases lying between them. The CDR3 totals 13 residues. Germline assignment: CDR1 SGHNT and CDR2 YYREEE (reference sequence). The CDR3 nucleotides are TGTGCCAGCAGCACCTCCGAAAACACTGAAGCTTTCTTT. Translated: CASSTSENTEAFF. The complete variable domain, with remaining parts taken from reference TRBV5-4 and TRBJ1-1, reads ETGVTQSPTHLIKTRGQQVTLRCSSQSGHNTVSWYQQALGQGPQFIFQYYREEENGRGNFPPRFSGLQFPNYSSELNVNALELDDSALYLCASSTSENTEAFFGQGTRLTVV.

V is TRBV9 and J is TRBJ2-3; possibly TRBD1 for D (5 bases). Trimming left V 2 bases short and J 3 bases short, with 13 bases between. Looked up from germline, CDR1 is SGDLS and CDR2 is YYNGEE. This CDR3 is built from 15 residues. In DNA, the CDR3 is TGTGCCAGCAGCGTCTACGACAAGGGGACAGATACGCAGTATTTT. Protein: CASSVYDKGTDTQYF.

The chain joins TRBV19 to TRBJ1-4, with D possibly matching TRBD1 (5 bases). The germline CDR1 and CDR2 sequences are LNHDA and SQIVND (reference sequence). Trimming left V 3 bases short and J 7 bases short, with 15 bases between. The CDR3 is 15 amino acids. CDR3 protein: CASSIRGPGGEKLFF. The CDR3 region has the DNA TGTGCCAGTAGTATTAGGGGCCCCGGCGGTGAAAAACTGTTTTTT.

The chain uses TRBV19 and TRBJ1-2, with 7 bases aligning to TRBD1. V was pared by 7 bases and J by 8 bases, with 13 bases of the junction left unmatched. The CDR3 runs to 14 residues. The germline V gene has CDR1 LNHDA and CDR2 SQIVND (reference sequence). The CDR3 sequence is CASTMRGGARGYTF. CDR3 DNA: TGTGCCAGTACCATGAGAGGGGGCGCGAGGGGCTACACCTTC. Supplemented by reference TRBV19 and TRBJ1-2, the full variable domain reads DGGITQSPKYLFRKEGQNVTLSCEQNLNHDAMYWYRQDPGQGLRLIYYSQIVNDFQKGDIAEGYSVSREKKESFPLTVTSAQKNPTAFYLCASTMRGGARGYTFGSGTRLTVV.

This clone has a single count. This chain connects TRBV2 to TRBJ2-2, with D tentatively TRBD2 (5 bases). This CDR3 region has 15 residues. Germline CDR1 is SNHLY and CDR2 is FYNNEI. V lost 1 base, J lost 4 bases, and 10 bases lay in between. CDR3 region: CASSEVTMTTGELFF. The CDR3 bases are TGTGCCAGCAGTGAAGTGACTATGACCACCGGGGAGCTGTTTTTT.

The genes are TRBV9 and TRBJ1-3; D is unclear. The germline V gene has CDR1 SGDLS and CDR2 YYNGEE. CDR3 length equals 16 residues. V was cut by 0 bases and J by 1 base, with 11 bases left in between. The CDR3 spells CASSVAFGESGNTIYF. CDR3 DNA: TGTGCCAGCAGCGTAGCTTTTGGGGAATCTGGAAACACCATATATTTT.

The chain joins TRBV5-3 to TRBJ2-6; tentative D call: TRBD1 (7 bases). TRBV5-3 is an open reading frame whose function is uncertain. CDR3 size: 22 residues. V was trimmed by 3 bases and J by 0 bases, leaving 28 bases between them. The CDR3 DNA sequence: TGTGCCAGAAGCTATAGTAAAGCCCCCGGAGGGGGCTCAATCTCTGGGGCCAACGTCCTGACTTTC. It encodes CARSYSKAPGGGSISGANVLTF.

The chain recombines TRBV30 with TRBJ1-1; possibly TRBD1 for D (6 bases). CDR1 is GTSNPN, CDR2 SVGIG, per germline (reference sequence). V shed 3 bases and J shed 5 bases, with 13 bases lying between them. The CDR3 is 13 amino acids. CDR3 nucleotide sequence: TGTGCCTGGAGAGAACAGGGTTGGACTGAAGCTTTCTTT. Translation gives CAWREQGWTEAFF.

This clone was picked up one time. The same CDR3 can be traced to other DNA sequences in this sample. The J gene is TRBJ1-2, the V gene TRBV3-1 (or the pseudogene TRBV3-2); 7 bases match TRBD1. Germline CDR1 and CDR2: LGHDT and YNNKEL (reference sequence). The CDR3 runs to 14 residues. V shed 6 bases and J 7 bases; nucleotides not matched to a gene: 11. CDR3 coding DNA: TGTGCCAGCAGTCCCTCCGAGGGGGCGGGTGGCTACACCTTC. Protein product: CASSPSEGAGGYTF.

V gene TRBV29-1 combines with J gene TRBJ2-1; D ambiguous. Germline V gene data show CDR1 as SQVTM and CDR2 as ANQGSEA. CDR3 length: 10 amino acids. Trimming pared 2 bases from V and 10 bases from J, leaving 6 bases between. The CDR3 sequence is CSVELREQFF. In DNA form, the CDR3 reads TGCAGCGTTGAACTCCGGGAGCAGTTCTTC.

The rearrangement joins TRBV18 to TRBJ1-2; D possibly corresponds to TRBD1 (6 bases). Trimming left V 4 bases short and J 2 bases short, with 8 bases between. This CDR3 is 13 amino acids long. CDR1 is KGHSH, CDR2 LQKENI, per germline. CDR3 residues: CASSQDRNYGYTF. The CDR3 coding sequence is TGTGCCAGCTCACAGGACAGAAACTATGGCTACACCTTC. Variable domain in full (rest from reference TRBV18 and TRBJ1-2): NAGVMQNPRHLVRRRGQEARLRCSPMKGHSHVYWYRQLPEEGLKFMVYLQKENIIDESGMPKERFSAEFPKEGPSILRIQQVVRGDSAAYFCASSQDRNYGYTFGSGTRLTVV.